This T cell receptor beta chain was recorded in a study of blood T cells in healthy people across ages. Researchers isolated at least 6 million PBMCs per sample. Primed by a sample-barcoded 5' primer and a J-beta primer mix, a second PCR proceeded for about 6 to 11 cycles. Via MiXCR, TCRdb re-called the 5' RACE reads, giving one row per CDR3 protein. The sample contains over a million distinct CDR3 sequences, 45% of which appear only once. Germline lookup yields CDR1 SGHRS and CDR2 YFSETQ. The ends were cut back, 0 bases at V and 0 bases at J, with 7 bases in the middle. The CDR3 spans 14 residues. This clonotype was found a few times.

The material sequenced was blood. This chain uses TRBV5-1 with TRBJ2-7, with D unclear. This TCR was recovered from an older woman in good health. The CDR3 loop reads CASSLAQSSYEQYF. For the CDR3, the DNA is TGCGCCAGCAGCTTGGCACAGAGCTCCTACGAGCAGTACTTC.